This is a list of T cell receptor beta chains from one sample in a study of shared clonotypes between healthy human individuals. Sequencing used immunoSEQ multiplex PCR; TCRdb keeps in-frame clones, though not all of them. The repertoire holds more than 500,000 clones, with approximately 95% as singletons. Input material: naive CD8+ T cells sorted from blood. The receptors were gathered from a woman under 40 in good health. Both conserved end residues are part of each CDR3. Each record gives: clone size, V gene, J gene, D gene, CDR3 DNA, CDR3 protein. The D gene is left open where the match is weak. The size entry is marked missing in some rows and otherwise reads once, few, many or a size class.

size: .
V: TRBV28
J: TRBJ2-7
D: .
DNA: TGTGCCAGCAGTTTCGGGGAACGACCCCACGAGCAGTACTTC
CDR3: CASSFGERPHEQYF

size: .
V: TRBV13
J: TRBJ1-1
D: TRBD1
DNA: TGTGCCAGCAGCTCGACGGGACAGAAGAACACTGAAGCTTTCTTT
CDR3: CASSSTGQKNTEAFF

size: once
V: TRBV10-2
J: TRBJ2-7
D: .
DNA: TGCGCCAGCAGTGACAGGACAGCCCAGATAGAGCAGTACTTC
CDR3: CASSDRTAQIEQYF

size: .
V: TRBV7-9
J: TRBJ2-5
D: TRBD2
DNA: TGTGCCAGCAGCCCAAGCGGGAGTCGGTGGGAGACCCAGTACTTC
CDR3: CASSPSGSRWETQYF

size: .
V: TRBV11-3
J: TRBJ2-2
D: TRBD1
DNA: TGTGCCAGCAGCCTAGACAGGGGGCTCACCGGGGAGCTGTTTTTT
CDR3: CASSLDRGLTGELFF

size: .
V: TRBV29-1
J: TRBJ2-1
D: .
DNA: TGCAGCTCACCGGGATCACACATCAATGAGCAGTTCTTC
CDR3: CSSPGSHINEQFF

size: .
V: TRBV27
J: TRBJ2-3
D: .
DNA: TGTGCCAGCAGTTCTCCGGGAGTTTCAGATACGCAGTATTTT
CDR3: CASSSPGVSDTQYF

size: .
V: TRBV27
J: TRBJ2-7
D: .
DNA: TGTGCCAGCAGTTGGGGTAGCGTGCAGTACTTC
CDR3: CASSWGSVQYF

size: few
V: TRBV10-1
J: TRBJ1-2
D: TRBD1
DNA: TGCGCCAGCAGTGGGGACGGACAGGGGGCCGGTGGCTACACCTTC
CDR3: CASSGDGQGAGGYTF

size: .
V: TRBV28
J: TRBJ1-5
D: .
DNA: TGTGCCAGCAGTTTATTTTCGGACACAAATCAGCCCCAGCATTTT
CDR3: CASSLFSDTNQPQHF

size: .
V: TRBV5-1
J: TRBJ2-1
D: TRBD2
DNA: TGCGCCAGCAGCTATCTAGCGGGAGGGCCCACTTTTACGAATGAGCAGTTCTTC
CDR3: CASSYLAGGPTFTNEQFF

size: .
V: TRBV27
J: TRBJ2-3
D: TRBD2
DNA: TGTGCCAGCAGTTATAGCGGGACGAGCACAGATACGCAGTATTTT
CDR3: CASSYSGTSTDTQYF

size: .
V: TRBV15
J: TRBJ1-5
D: .
DNA: TGTGCCACCAGCCCCAGCGCGACTGTCGGACAGCCCCAGCATTTT
CDR3: CATSPSATVGQPQHF

size: .
V: TRBV29-1
J: TRBJ2-3
D: TRBD2
DNA: TGCAGCGTTGAAGGTCGTACGGGAGGGTCGGGAGATACGCAGTATTTT
CDR3: CSVEGRTGGSGDTQYF

size: .
V: TRBV15
J: TRBJ1-6
D: .
DNA: TGTGCCACCAGCAGTCCGGGTAGCTCCTATAATTCACCCCTCCACTTT
CDR3: CATSSPGSSYNSPLHF

size: .
V: TRBV7-8
J: TRBJ1-1
D: .
DNA: TGTGCCAGCAGCTTATGGACGAACACTGAAGCTTTCTTT
CDR3: CASSLWTNTEAFF

size: once
V: TRBV27
J: TRBJ1-4
D: .
DNA: TGTGCCAGCAGTGCTAATGTCGGTTCAACTAATGAAAAACTGTTTTTT
CDR3: CASSANVGSTNEKLFF

size: .
V: TRBV5-4
J: TRBJ2-7
D: TRBD1
DNA: TGTGCCAGCAGCCTATGGGACAGACCCTACGAGCAGTACTTC
CDR3: CASSLWDRPYEQYF

size: .
V: TRBV6-1
J: TRBJ2-7
D: .
DNA: TGTGCCAGCAGTGAAGCGCTAGGCGGGTCATACGAGCAGTACTTC
CDR3: CASSEALGGSYEQYF

size: .
V: TRBV6-5
J: TRBJ2-7
D: .
DNA: TGTGCCAGCCGCACGAGCTCCTACGAGCAGTACTTC
CDR3: CASRTSSYEQYF

size: once
V: TRBV28
J: TRBJ2-7
D: TRBD2
DNA: TGTGCCAGCAGTTTGACTAGCAGCTACGAGCAGTACTTC
CDR3: CASSLTSSYEQYF

size: .
V: TRBV28
J: TRBJ2-7
D: .
DNA: TGTGCCAGCAGTTTACTCCTTGTACAGGAGCAGTACTTC
CDR3: CASSLLLVQEQYF

size: .
V: TRBV28
J: TRBJ2-1
D: TRBD2
DNA: TGTGCCAGCAGGGGACTAGCGGGAGCCCTCTGGATCAATGAGCAGTTCTTC
CDR3: CASRGLAGALWINEQFF

size: .
V: TRBV7-2
J: TRBJ2-7
D: TRBD2
DNA: TGTGCCAGCAGCGTAAGCGGGAGGGCCGGTTACGAGCAGTACTTC
CDR3: CASSVSGRAGYEQYF

size: few
V: TRBV7-9
J: TRBJ1-1
D: .
DNA: TGTGCCAGCAGCTTAGCCCCGGTGGCCCTTGGGAACACTGAAGCTTTCTTT
CDR3: CASSLAPVALGNTEAFF

size: .
V: TRBV4-2
J: TRBJ2-1
D: .
DNA: TGTGCCAGCAGCCAAGATTCACAGGGCTACTCCTACAATGAGCAGTTCTTC
CDR3: CASSQDSQGYSYNEQFF

size: .
V: TRBV2
J: TRBJ2-2
D: .
DNA: TGTGCCAGCAGTGGGGACTACACCGGGGAGCTGTTTTTT
CDR3: CASSGDYTGELFF

size: .
V: TRBV7-9
J: TRBJ2-1
D: .
DNA: TGTGCCAGCAGCTCTTTCGGCAATGAGCAGTTCTTC
CDR3: CASSSFGNEQFF